This T cell receptor beta chain was found in a study of control samples from healthy donors and cancer patients. The assay was immunoSEQ multiplex PCR, and TCRdb's table has in-frame clones only and misses some. The sample shows 130,000 or so clones, nearly 90% of them seen only once. This CDR3 comprises 15 residues. V was shortened by 1 base and J by 1 base, with 11 bases between the two germline ends. Germline-derived CDR1 and CDR2 are SGHRS and YFSETQ. V and J are TRBV5-1 and TRBJ1-1, with D perhaps TRBD1 (5 bases). This receptor was identified in a man aged 50 or older with head and neck cancer. The specimen was PBMCs. CDR3: CASSLQGSGNTEAFF. The DNA of the CDR3 is TGCGCCAGCAGCTTGCAGGGTTCCGGGAACACTGAAGCTTTCTTT.